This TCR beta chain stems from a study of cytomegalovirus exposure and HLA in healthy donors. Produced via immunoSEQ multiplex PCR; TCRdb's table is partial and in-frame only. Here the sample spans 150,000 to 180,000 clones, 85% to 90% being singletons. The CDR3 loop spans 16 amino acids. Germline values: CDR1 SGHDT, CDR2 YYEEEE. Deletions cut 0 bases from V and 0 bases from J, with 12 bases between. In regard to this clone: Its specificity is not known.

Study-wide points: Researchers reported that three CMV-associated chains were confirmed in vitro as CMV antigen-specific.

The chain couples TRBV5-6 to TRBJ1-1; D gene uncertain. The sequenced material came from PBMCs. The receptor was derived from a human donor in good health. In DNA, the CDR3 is TGTGCCAGCAGCTTGGAAGGGAGCAGCATGAACACTGAAGCTTTCTTT. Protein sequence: CASSLEGSSMNTEAFF.